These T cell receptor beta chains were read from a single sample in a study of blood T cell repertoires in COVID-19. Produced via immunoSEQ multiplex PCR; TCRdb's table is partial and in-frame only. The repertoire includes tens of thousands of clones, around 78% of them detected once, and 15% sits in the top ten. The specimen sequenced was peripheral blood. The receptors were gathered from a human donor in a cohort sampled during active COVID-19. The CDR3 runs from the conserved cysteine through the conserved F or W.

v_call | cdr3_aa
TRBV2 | CATWGGTIEPGELFF
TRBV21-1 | CASSFPLRQSNQPQHF
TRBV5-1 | CASSFPLPSSYNEQFF
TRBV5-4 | CASSLWGEGGYTF
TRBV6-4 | CASSDSTENTEAFF
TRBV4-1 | CASSLVAGSRLTGELFF
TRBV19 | CASSMWLGERAGEWDTQYF
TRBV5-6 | CASSLSWTVDEQFF
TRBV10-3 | CAISESAGDQPQHF
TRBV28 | CASSTSPQGTEAFF
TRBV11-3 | CASGGRLSYNEQFF